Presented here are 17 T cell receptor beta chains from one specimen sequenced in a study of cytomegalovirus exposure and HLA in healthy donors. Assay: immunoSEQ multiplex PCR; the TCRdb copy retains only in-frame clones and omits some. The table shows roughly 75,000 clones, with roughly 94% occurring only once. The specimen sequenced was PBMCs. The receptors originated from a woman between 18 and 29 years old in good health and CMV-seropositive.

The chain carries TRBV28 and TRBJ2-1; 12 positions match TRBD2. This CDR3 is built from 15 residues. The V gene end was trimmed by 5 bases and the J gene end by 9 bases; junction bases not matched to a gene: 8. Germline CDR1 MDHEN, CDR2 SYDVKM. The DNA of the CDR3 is TGTGCCAGCAGTCCGCTAGCGGGGGGGCGAGGTGAGCAGTTCTTC. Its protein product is CASSPLAGGRGEQFF.

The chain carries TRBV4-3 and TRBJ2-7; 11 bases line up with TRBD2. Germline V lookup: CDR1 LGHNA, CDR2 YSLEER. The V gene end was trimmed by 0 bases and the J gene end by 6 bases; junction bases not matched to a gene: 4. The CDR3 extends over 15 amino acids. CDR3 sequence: CASSQELLAGVEQYF. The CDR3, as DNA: TGCGCCAGCAGCCAAGAACTACTAGCGGGAGTCGAGCAGTACTTC.

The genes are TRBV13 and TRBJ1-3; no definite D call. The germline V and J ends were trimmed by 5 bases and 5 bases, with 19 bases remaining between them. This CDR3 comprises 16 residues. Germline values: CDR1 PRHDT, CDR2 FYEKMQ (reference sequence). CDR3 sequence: CASSLTSGAARNTIYF. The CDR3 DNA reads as TGTGCCAGCAGCCTTACATCGGGTGCGGCGAGAAACACCATATATTTT.

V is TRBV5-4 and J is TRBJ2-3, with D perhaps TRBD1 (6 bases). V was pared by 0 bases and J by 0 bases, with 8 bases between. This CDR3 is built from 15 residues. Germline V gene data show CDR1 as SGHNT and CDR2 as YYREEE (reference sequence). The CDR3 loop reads CASSLGTVSTDTQYF. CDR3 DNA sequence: TGTGCCAGCAGCTTGGGGACAGTTAGCACAGATACGCAGTATTTT.

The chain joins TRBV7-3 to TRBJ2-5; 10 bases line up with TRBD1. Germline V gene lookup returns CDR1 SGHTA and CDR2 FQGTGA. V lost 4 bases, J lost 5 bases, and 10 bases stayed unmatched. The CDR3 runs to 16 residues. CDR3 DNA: TGTGCCAGCAGCTCCCGGGGGGGACAGGGGATGGAGACCCAGTACTTC. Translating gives CASSSRGGQGMETQYF.

The CDR3 region is CASSQVNSNQPQHF. In nucleotides, the CDR3 is TGCGCCAGCAGCCAAGTCAATAGCAATCAGCCCCAGCATTTT. This chain connects TRBV4-1 to TRBJ1-5; D is uncertain. Trimming took off 1 base at V and 0 bases at J, with 4 bases between the two ends. The CDR3 length is 14 residues. CDR1 is MGHRA, CDR2 YSYEKL, per germline.

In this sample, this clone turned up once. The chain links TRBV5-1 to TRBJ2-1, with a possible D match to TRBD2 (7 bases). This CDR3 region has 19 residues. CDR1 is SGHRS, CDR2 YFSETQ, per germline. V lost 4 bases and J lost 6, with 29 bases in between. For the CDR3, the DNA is TGCGCCAGCAGCCCCATGCGCCTAGGGGGAGGGCCCTTTGGCAATGAGCAGTTCTTC. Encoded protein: CASSPMRLGGGPFGNEQFF.

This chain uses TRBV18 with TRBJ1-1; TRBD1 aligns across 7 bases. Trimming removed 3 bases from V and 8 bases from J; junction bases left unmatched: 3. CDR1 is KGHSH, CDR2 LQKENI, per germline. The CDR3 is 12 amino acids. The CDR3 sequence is CASSPSTGEAFF. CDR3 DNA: TGTGCCAGCTCACCTTCGACAGGGGAAGCTTTCTTT.

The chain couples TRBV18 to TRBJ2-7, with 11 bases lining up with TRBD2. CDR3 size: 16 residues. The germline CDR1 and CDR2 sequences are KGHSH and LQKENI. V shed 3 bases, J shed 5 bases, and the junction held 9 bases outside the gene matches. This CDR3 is CASSPQTSGNSHEQYF. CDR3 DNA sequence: TGTGCCAGCTCACCTCAGACTAGCGGGAATAGCCACGAGCAGTACTTC.

This chain's CDR3 is CASSQDRGLEGKLFF. CDR3 DNA sequence: TGCGCCAGCAGCCAGGACAGGGGGCTTGAGGGAAAACTGTTTTTT. The V call is TRBV4-3, the J call TRBJ1-4; the match to TRBD1 covers 11 bases. The CDR3 totals 15 residues. Germline values: CDR1 LGHNA, CDR2 YSLEER. J gave up 10 bases and V 3 bases, and 7 bases lay outside the gene matches.

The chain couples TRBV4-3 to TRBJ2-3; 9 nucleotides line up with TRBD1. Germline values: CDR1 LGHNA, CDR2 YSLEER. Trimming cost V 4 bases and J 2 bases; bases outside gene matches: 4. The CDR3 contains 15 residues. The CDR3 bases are TGCGCCAGCAGCCCGCAACAGGGGGCCACAGATACGCAGTATTTT. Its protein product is CASSPQQGATDTQYF.

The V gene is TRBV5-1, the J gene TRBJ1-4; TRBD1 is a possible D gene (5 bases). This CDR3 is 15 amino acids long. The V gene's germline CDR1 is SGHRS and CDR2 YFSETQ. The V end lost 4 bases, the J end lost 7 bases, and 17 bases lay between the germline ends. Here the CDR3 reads CASSLVDRRSEKLFF. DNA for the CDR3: TGCGCCAGCAGCCTTGTAGACAGAAGGAGTGAAAAACTGTTTTTT.

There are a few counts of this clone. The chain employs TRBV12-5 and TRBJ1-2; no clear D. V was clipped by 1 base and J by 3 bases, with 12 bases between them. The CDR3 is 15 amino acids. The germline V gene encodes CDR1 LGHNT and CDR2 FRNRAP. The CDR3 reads CASGLGGPLDYGYTF. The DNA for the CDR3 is TGTGCTAGTGGTTTGGGAGGGCCCCTCGACTATGGCTACACCTTC. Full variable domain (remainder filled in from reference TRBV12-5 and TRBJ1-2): DARVTQTPRHKVTEMGQEVTMRCQPILGHNTVFWYRQTMMQGLELLAYFRNRAPLDDSGMPKDRFSAEMPDATLATLKIQPSEPRDSAVYFCASGLGGPLDYGYTFGSGTRLTVV.

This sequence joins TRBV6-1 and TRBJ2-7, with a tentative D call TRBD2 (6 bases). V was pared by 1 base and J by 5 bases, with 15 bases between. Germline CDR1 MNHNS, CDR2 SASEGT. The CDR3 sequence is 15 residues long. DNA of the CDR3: TGTGCCAGCAGTGAAGGGATCGGGAGTCACAACGAGCAGTACTTC. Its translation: CASSEGIGSHNEQYF.

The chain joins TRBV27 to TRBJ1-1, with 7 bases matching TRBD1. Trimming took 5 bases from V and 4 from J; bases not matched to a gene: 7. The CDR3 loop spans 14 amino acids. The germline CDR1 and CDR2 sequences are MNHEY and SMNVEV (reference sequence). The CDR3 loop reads CASSRRQGGTEAFF. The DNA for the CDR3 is TGTGCCAGCAGTAGGAGACAGGGAGGCACTGAAGCTTTCTTT.

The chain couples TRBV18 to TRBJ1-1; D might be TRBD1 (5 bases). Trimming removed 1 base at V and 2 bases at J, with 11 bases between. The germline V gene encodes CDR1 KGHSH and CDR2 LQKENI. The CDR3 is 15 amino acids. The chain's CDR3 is CASSPRGRLNTEAFF. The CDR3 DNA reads TGTGCCAGCTCACCACGGGGCAGATTAAACACTGAAGCTTTCTTT.

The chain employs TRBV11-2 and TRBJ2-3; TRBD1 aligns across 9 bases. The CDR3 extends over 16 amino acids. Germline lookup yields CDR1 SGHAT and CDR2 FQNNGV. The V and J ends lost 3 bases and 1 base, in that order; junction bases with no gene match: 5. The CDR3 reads CASSFRDRARTDTQYF. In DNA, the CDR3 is TGTGCCAGCAGCTTCCGGGACAGGGCCCGCACAGATACGCAGTATTTT.